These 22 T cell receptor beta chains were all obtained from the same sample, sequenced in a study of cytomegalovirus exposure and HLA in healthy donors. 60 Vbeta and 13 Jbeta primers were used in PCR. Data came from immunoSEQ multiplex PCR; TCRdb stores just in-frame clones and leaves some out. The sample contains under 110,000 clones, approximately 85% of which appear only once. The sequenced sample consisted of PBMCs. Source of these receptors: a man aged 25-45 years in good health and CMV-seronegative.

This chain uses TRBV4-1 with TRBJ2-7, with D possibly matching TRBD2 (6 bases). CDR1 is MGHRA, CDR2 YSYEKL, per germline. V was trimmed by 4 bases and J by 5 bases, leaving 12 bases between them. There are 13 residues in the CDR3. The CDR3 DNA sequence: TGCGCCAGCAGCCGGAGGGGAGAAAACGAGCAGTACTTC. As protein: CASSRRGENEQYF.

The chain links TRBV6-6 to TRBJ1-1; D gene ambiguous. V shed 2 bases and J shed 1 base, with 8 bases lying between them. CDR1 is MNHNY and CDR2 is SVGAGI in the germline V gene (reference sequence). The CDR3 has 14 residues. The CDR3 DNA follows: TGTGCCAGCAGTTACACCGTACAGAACACTGAAGCTTTCTTT. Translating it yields CASSYTVQNTEAFF.

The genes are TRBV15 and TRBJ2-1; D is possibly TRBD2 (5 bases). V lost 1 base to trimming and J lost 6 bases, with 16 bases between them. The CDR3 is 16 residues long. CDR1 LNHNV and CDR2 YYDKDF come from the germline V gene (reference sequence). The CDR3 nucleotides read TGTGCCACCAGCAGAGCTAGACTAAGTCCCGGCAATGAGCAGTTCTTC. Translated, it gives CATSRARLSPGNEQFF.

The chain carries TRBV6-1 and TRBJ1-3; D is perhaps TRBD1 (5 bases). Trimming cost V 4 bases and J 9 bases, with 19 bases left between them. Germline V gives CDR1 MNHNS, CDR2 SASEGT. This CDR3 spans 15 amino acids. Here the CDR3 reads CASSGEPWPGGTIYF. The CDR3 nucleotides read TGTGCCAGCAGTGGGGAGCCCTGGCCCGGGGGCACCATATATTTT.

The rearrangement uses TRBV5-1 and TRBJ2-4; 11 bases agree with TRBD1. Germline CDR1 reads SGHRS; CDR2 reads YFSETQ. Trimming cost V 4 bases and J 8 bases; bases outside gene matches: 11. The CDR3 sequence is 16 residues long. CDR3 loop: CASSKGQGAVWDIQYF. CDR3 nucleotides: TGCGCCAGCAGCAAAGGACAGGGGGCTGTGTGGGACATTCAGTACTTC.

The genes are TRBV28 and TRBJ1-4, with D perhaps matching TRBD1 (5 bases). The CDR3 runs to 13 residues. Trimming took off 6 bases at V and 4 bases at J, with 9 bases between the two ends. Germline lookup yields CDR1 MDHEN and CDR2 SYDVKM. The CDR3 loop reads CASRADSNEKLFF. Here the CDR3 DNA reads TGTGCCAGCAGGGCCGACAGTAATGAAAAACTGTTTTTT.

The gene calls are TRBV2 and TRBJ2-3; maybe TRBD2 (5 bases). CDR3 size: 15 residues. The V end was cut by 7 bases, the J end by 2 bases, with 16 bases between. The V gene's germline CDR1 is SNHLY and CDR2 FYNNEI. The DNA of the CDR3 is TGTGCCAGCACCCGCCGGTGGGGAGACACAGATACGCAGTATTTT. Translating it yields CASTRRWGDTDTQYF.

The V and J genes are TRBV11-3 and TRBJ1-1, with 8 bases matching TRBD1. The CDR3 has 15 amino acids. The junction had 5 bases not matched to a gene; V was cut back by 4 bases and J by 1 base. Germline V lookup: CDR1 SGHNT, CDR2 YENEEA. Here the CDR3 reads CASSSGGQGNTEAFF. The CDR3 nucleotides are TGTGCCAGCAGCTCCGGTGGACAGGGGAACACTGAAGCTTTCTTT.

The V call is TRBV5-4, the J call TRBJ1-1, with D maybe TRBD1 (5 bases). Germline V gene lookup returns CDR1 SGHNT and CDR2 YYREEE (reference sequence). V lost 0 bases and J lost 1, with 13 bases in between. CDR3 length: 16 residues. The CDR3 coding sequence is TGTGCCAGCAGCTTGGCCCCGACAGACAAGAACACTGAAGCTTTCTTT. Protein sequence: CASSLAPTDKNTEAFF.

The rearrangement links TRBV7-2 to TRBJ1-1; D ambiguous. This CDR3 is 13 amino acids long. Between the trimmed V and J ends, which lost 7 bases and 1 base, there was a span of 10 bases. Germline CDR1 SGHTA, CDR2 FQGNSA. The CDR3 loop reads CASMAVWNTEAFF. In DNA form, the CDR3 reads TGTGCCAGCATGGCGGTTTGGAACACTGAAGCTTTCTTT.

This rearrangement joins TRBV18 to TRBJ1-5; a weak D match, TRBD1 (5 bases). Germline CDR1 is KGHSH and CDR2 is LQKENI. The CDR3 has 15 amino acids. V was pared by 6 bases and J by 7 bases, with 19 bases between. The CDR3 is CASSPSTGSGQPQHF. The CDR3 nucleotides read TGTGCCAGCTCTCCCTCTACAGGCTCCGGACAGCCCCAGCATTTT. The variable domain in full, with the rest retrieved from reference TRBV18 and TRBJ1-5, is NAGVMQNPRHLVRRRGQEARLRCSPMKGHSHVYWYRQLPEEGLKFMVYLQKENIIDESGMPKERFSAEFPKEGPSILRIQQVVRGDSAAYFCASSPSTGSGQPQHFGDGTRLSIL.

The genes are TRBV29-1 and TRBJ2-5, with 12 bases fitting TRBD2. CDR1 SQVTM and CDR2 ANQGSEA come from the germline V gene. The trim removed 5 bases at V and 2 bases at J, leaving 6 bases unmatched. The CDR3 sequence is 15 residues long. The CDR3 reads CSVWLAGGRQETQYF. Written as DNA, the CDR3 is TGCAGCGTTTGGCTAGCGGGGGGGCGACAAGAGACCCAGTACTTC.

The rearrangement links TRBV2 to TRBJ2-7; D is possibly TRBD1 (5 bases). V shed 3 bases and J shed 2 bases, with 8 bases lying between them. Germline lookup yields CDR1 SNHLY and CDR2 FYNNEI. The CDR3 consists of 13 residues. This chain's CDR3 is CASSEGPTYEQYF. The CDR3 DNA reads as TGTGCCAGCAGTGAGGGGCCCACCTACGAGCAGTACTTC.

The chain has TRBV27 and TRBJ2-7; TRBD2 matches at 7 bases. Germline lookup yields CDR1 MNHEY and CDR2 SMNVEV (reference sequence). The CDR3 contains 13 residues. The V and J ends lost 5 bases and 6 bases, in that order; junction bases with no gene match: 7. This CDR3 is CASSLGGTGEQYF. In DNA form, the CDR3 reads TGTGCCAGCAGTCTGGGGGGGACGGGCGAGCAGTACTTC.

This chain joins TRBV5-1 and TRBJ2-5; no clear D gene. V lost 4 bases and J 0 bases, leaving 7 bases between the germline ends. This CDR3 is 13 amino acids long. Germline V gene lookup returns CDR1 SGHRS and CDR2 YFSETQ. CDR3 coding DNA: TGCGCCAGCAGCCTAGGCAACCAAGAGACCCAGTACTTC. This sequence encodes CASSLGNQETQYF.

CDR3 bases: TGTGCCATCAGTAAAGAGGCTGATGCTGGAAACACCATATATTTT. Its translation is CAISKEADAGNTIYF. J is TRBJ1-3 and V is TRBV10-3; D is undetermined. The CDR3 has 15 amino acids. Germline V lookup: CDR1 ENHRY, CDR2 SYGVKD. V dropped 5 bases and J dropped 2 bases, with 13 bases sitting between them.

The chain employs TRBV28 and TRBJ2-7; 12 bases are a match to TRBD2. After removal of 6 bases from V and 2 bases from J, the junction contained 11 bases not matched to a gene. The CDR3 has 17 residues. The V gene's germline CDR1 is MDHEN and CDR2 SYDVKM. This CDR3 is CASSYNPTSGRPYEQYF. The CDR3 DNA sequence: TGTGCCAGCAGCTATAACCCGACTAGCGGGAGACCCTACGAGCAGTACTTC.

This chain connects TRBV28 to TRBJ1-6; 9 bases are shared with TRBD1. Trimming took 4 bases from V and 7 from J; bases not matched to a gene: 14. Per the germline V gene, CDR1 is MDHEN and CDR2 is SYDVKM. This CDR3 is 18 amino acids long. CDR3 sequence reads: CASSSWWGTDRGNSPLHF. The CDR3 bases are TGTGCCAGCAGTTCGTGGTGGGGGACCGACAGGGGGAATTCACCCCTCCACTTT.

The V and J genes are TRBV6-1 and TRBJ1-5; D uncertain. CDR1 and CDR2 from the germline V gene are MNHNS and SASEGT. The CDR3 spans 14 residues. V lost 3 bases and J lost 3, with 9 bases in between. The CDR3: CASSETGHNQPQHF. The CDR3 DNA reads TGTGCCAGCAGTGAGACTGGTCACAATCAGCCCCAGCATTTT.

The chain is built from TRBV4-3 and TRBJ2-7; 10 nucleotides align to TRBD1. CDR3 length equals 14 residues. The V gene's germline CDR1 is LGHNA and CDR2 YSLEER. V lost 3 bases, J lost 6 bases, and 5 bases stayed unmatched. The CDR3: CASSHGTGVSEQYF. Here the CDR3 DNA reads TGCGCCAGCAGCCATGGGACAGGGGTTTCCGAGCAGTACTTC.

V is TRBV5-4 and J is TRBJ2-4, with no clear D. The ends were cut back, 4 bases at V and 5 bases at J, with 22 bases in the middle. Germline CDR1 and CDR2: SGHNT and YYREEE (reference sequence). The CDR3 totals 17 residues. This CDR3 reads CASSTRRGLNTENIQYF. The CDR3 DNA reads TGTGCCAGCAGCACCCGGCGCGGCCTCAACACGGAAAACATTCAGTACTTC.

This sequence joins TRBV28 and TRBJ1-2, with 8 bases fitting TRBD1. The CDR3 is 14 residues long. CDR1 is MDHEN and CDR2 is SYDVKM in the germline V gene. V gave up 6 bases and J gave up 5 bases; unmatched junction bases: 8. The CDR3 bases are TGTGCCAGCAGCCAAAACCAGGGGGCATATGGCTACACCTTC. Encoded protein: CASSQNQGAYGYTF.